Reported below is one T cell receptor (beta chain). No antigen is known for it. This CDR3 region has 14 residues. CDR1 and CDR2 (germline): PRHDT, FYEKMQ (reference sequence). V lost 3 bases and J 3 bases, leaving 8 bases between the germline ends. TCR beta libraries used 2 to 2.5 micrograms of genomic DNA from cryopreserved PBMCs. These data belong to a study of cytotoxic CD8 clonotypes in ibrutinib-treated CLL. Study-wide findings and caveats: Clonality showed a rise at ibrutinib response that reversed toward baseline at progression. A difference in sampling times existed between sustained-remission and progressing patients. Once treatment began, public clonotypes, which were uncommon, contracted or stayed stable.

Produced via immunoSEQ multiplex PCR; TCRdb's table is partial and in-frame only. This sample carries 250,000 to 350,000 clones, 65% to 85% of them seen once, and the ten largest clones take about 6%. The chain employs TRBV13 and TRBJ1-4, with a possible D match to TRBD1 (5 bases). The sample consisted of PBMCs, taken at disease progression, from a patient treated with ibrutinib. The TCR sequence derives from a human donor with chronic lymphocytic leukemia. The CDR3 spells CASSFGGANEKLFF. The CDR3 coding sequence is TGTGCCAGCAGCTTCGGGGGAGCTAATGAAAAACTGTTTTTT.